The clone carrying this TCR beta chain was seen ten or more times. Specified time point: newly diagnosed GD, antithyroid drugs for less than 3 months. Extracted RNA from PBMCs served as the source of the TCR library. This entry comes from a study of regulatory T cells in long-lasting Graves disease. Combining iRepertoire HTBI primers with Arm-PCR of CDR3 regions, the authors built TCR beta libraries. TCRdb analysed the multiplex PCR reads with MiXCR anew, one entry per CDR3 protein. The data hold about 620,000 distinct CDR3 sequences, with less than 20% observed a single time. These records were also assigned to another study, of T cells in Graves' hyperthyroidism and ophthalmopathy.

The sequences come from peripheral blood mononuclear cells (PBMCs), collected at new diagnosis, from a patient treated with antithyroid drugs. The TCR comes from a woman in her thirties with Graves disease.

The CDR3 bases are TGTGCCAGCAGCCCGGGGGACACGAAGGTTTATGGCTACACCTTC. It encodes CASSPGDTKVYGYTF. This chain joins TRBV11-2 and TRBJ1-2, with D possibly being TRBD1 (6 bases). The CDR3 is made up of 15 amino acids. Trimming removed 5 bases from V and 5 bases from J, with 18 bases in between. The germline V gene has CDR1 SGHAT and CDR2 FQNNGV.